The subject of this entry is one T cell receptor (beta chain). Its antigen has not been determined. Base qualities are not recorded, but no much larger clone differs from it by a single base. These data come from a study of shared clonotypes between healthy human individuals (TCRdb year 2020). About the study as a whole: The cohort included a few men and a couple of women between 18 and 49 years of age. To estimate repertoire size and how much clonotypes are shared between individuals, the study performed deep sequencing of blood TCR repertoires from roughly five healthy adults. To increase sequencing depth and limit assay-specific biases, different laboratories used diverse techniques to prepare libraries and sequence TCR repertoires. Leukapheresis yielded between about 0.9 and 9.5 billion PBMCs per donor. For each donor, CD4 naive and CD4 memory were each run on three plates, CD8 naive on two plates, and CD8 memory on one plate.

General findings and caveats noted by the study authors: Rarefaction of sorted-subset datasets indicated incomplete sequencing despite the large sequencing depth. Pairwise subsampling indicated that sequencing depth was expected to affect the degree of clonotype sharing among donors. Compared with non-shared clonotypes, the clonotypes found in all four sorted-subset donors had higher generation probabilities. Naive subsets generally had larger estimated clonotype richness than memory subsets. The genetic and exposure-history diversity represented was limited by the small number of donors. Across four donors, roughly 5% of naive CD4, more than 3% of naive CD8, roughly 2.2% of memory CD4, and approximately 0.4% of memory CD8 clonotypes were shared. Sampling was restricted to blood, and TCR repertoires in tissues likely differ from the TCR repertoires found in blood.

TCR CDR3 regions were amplified from genomic DNA by multiplex PCR using the deep immunoSEQ assay. For each cell subset, the extracted genomic DNA was distributed evenly across all wells of several immunoSEQ 96-well plates, and each plate served as one replicate. For sorted subsets, each replicate PCR was loaded with around 220 ng genomic DNA, equivalent to 25,000 to 30,000 T cell genomes. The purified libraries were quantified using a Qubit 3.0 fluorometer, sized with a Bioanalyzer 2100, and then quantified again using the KAPA Library Quantification kit. Every immunoSEQ 96-well plate was sequenced on a dedicated single-read 150-cycle Illumina NextSeq 550 flow cell. In the authors' own workflow: Because the immunoSEQ output included only junctional sequences and no quality scores, the filtering could not be the same as the filtering used for full-length reads. Sequences were annotated with PyIR, a Python wrapper for IgBLAST v1.9, and V/J genes and CDR3 were assigned using IMGT germline references. Reads with weak V/J assignments (E-value above 1e-6), missing CDR3, stop codons, out-of-frame junctions, or ambiguous translated residues were removed. A V3J clonotype was defined by an identical inferred V gene, J gene, and CDR3 amino acid sequence. Percentage overlap between repertoires was calculated by dividing the number of shared unique clonotypes by the size of the smaller repertoire. Richness of each repertoire was evaluated using RTK rarefaction, the Chao1 estimator, and Recon v2.1 estimates of unobserved clonotypes. OLGA was used to compute generation probabilities for all TCRbeta clonotypes that the gDNA method yielded from a handful of donors. As stored in TCRdb, this immuneACCESS dataset retains in-frame rearrangements with V and J assigned. A fraction of the clones does not appear; measured against another copy, unresolved V genes explain less than half of the discrepancy, and the remainder lacks a known reason. The V and J calls and clone size are taken from that table; D and trimming were inferred from the DNA. This sample comprises about 2.5 million clones, 92% of them detected only once. The top ten clonotypes cover about 0.36% of the sample.

Via the germline V gene, CDR1 is MNHNS and CDR2 SASEGT. There are 14 amino acids in the CDR3, from cysteine to phenylalanine inclusive. The DNA shown is the 42-base CDR3, in frame from base 1. At the junction V is shortened by 4 bases and J by 1 base, with 10 bases in between. Donors were healthy HIV-negative adults with no recently reported acute infections or vaccinations. Every donor was a Caucasian adult residing in Nashville, Tennessee, USA. CD4+ T cells were enriched through magnetic negative selection, after which naive cells were positively selected on CD45RA and the remaining negative fraction served as the memory subset. Blood was collected by leukapheresis, and PBMCs were isolated by Ficoll-Histopaque density gradient centrifugation and then cryopreserved in liquid nitrogen vapor phase. Analytical flow cytometry was used to check the purity and quantity of every magnetically sorted T cell population. Each sorted fraction had its genomic DNA isolated and then quantified by UV absorbance on a Nanodrop 2000c.

Sequencing input: naive CD4+ T cells from PBMCs. Per the publication, the cell subset or site label means: CD45RA+ positively selected. The clonotype comes from a man aged 18 to 35 in good health. Some clones in this sample may be carry-over from other donors' samples. This receptor chain uses TRBV6-1 and TRBJ1-2; a tentative D call is TRBD1 (5 bases match). The CDR3: CASSVDSDNYGYTF. The nucleotide sequence is TGTGCCAGCAGTGTTGACAGCGATAACTATGGCTACACCTTC.